This T cell receptor beta chain derives from a study of blood T cell repertoires in COVID-19. Study-wide background: COVID-19 samples from acute and convalescent phases originated in the United States, Italy and Spain. T cells, B-cell-depleted T cells, or PBMCs provided the cDNA or gDNA that served as material.

The germline V gene encodes CDR1 SGHRS and CDR2 YFSETQ. Trimming stripped 0 bases from V and 5 bases from J, with 17 bases between. There are 16 residues in the CDR3. The count of this clone is one. Per the study methods: Researchers report that nucleated cell counts were estimated from reference gene primer amplification. The method was immunoSEQ multiplex PCR; TCRdb's version includes in-frame clones alone and lacks a portion of them. V and J calls and clone size come straight from that table; D and trimming were deduced from the DNA. Of hundreds of thousands of clones listed, 80% to 90% are singletons.

The specimen was peripheral blood. This TCR was sampled from a man between 40 and 49 years old with acute or convalescent COVID-19. The chain recombines TRBV5-1 with TRBJ1-1; D not certain. CDR3 in amino acids: CASSLDEGRWGTEAFF. CDR3 nucleotides: TGCGCCAGCAGCTTGGATGAGGGCAGGTGGGGAACTGAAGCTTTCTTT.